This T cell receptor beta chain was documented in a study of T cell repertoires in cytomegalovirus infection. Whole-study context: Recently identified HLA-C-restricted and well-studied HLA-B-restricted CMV epitopes were used. Evidence of both CMV infection and a matching HLA type came from public TCR beta signatures.

Findings and caveats of the study: The study found HLA-C-restricted CMV-specific TCR beta clonotypes dominating the ex vivo response. Carriers of CMV and the relevant HLA type were discriminated by public TCR beta frequency.

A few counts support this clonotype. Its antigen is not known. Per germline, CDR1 MGHRA and CDR2 YSYEKL. With V trimmed by 4 bases and J by 7 bases, 8 bases remained unmatched. The CDR3 has 14 amino acids. MiXCR, run by TCRdb on the reads, gives a single entry per CDR3 protein. The sample carries 450,000 to 650,000 distinct CDR3 sequences, almost 40% recorded once. This clonotype originated in a human donor in good health (CMV status not recorded). Some clones in this sample may be carry-over from other donors' samples. The chain employs TRBV4-1 and TRBJ2-7; TRBD2 agrees at 9 bases. Sample: cultured PBMCs, taken from culture after CMV antigen stimulation. CDR3 amino acids: CASSPLAGVREQYF. Written as DNA, the CDR3 is TGCGCCAGCAGCCCCTTAGCGGGAGTGAGGGAGCAGTACTTC.